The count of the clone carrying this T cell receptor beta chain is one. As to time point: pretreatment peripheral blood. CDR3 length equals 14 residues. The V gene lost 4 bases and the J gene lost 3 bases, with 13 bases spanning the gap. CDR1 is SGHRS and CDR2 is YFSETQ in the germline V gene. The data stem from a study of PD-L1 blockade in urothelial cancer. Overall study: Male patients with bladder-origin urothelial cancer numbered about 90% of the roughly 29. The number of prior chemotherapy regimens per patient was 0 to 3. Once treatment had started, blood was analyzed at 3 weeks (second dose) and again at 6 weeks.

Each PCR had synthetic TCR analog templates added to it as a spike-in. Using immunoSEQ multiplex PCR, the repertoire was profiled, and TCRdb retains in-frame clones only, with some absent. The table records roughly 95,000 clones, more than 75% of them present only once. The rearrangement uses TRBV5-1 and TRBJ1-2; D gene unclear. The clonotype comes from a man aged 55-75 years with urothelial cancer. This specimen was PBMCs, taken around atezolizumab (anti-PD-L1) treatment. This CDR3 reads CASSPGEGYYGYTF. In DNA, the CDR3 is TGCGCCAGCAGCCCCGGGGAGGGCTACTATGGCTACACCTTC. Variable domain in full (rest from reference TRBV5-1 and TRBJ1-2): KAGVTQTPRYLIKTRGQQVTLSCSPISGHRSVSWYQQTPGQGLQFLFEYFSETQRNKGNFPGRFSGRQFSNSRSEMNVSTLELGDSALYLCASSPGEGYYGYTFGSGTRLTVV.